Listed below are T cell receptor beta chains from one sample, sequenced in a study of CD8 T cells in Susac syndrome. TCRdb reprocessed the immunoSEQ multiplex PCR reads with MiXCR, giving one entry per CDR3 protein. The repertoire holds about 94,000 distinct CDR3 sequences, with just under 95% as singletons. Sequences were obtained from CD4+ T cells from PBMCs. The origin of the receptors is a human donor with Susac syndrome. Each CDR3 is given with its conserved first and last residue. The order of the fields is J gene, D gene, clone size, V gene, CDR3 DNA, CDR3 protein. The D gene is left open where the match is weak. Where a row states a size, it is once, few, many or the class of an expanded clone; other rows omit it.

J gene: TRBJ2-2
D gene: TRBD1
clone size: few
V gene: TRBV6-1
CDR3 DNA: TGTGCCAGCAGCCGCTCCGGGACAGGGGCGAACACCGGGGAGCTGTTTTTT
CDR3 protein: CASSRSGTGANTGELFF

J gene: TRBJ1-3
D gene: NA
clone size: NA
V gene: TRBV5-1
CDR3 DNA: TGCGCCAGCAGCTCAATCGGGGGCGCTGGAAACACCATATATTTT
CDR3 protein: CASSSIGGAGNTIYF

J gene: TRBJ2-7
D gene: NA
clone size: few
V gene: TRBV20-1
CDR3 DNA: TGCAGTGCTAGGGACAACTCCTACGAGCAGTACTTC
CDR3 protein: CSARDNSYEQYF

J gene: TRBJ2-1
D gene: NA
clone size: NA
V gene: TRBV4-3
CDR3 DNA: TGCGCCAGCAGCCAGGAACATTTTGGAAGACGATACAATGAGCAGTTCTTC
CDR3 protein: CASSQEHFGRRYNEQFF

J gene: TRBJ2-3
D gene: NA
clone size: NA
V gene: TRBV21-1
CDR3 DNA: TGTGCCAGCAGGGGACAGGGGCACGCAAAGGGCGATACGCAGTATTTT
CDR3 protein: CASRGQGHAKGDTQYF

J gene: TRBJ2-7
D gene: NA
clone size: NA
V gene: TRBV20-1
CDR3 DNA: TGCAGTTTTCACCTCGGGCAGGGGAGCTCCTACGAGCAGTACTTC
CDR3 protein: CSFHLGQGSSYEQYF

J gene: TRBJ2-3
D gene: NA
clone size: once
V gene: TRBV24-1
CDR3 DNA: TGTGCCACCAGTGATTACGACGATACGCAGTATTTT
CDR3 protein: CATSDYDDTQYF

J gene: TRBJ2-7
D gene: TRBD1
clone size: NA
V gene: TRBV4-3
CDR3 DNA: TGCGCCAGCAGCCAAGGGGCAGGGGGCTCCTACGAGCAGTACTTC
CDR3 protein: CASSQGAGGSYEQYF

J gene: TRBJ2-7
D gene: NA
clone size: NA
V gene: TRBV20-1
CDR3 DNA: TGCAGTGCCAAACGGGCGGTGGGCTCCTACGAGCAGTACTTC
CDR3 protein: CSAKRAVGSYEQYF

J gene: TRBJ1-4
D gene: NA
clone size: NA
V gene: TRBV29-1
CDR3 DNA: TGCAGCGTTGCCACAACTAATGAAAAACTGTTTTTT
CDR3 protein: CSVATTNEKLFF

J gene: TRBJ2-5
D gene: NA
clone size: once
V gene: TRBV7-9
CDR3 DNA: TGTGCCAGCAGCTCGGGTAACAGGAACGTCGAGACCCAGTACTTC
CDR3 protein: CASSSGNRNVETQYF

J gene: TRBJ2-1
D gene: TRBD2
clone size: NA
V gene: TRBV3-1
CDR3 DNA: TGTGCCAGCAGCCAAGATACCCTCGTGGGGGGGGCCTACAATGAGCAGTTCTTC
CDR3 protein: CASSQDTLVGGAYNEQFF

J gene: TRBJ2-1
D gene: NA
clone size: NA
V gene: TRBV20-1
CDR3 DNA: TGCAGTGCTGAAACCGGGGTGCGCTTTGAGCAGTTCTTC
CDR3 protein: CSAETGVRFEQFF

J gene: TRBJ1-6
D gene: NA
clone size: NA
V gene: TRBV20-1
CDR3 DNA: TGCAGTGCTAGAAGGGTCGTCAGGAGCTCCTATAATTCACCCCTCCACTTT
CDR3 protein: CSARRVVRSSYNSPLHF

J gene: TRBJ2-2
D gene: NA
clone size: NA
V gene: TRBV5-6
CDR3 DNA: TGTGCCAGCAGCTTGGCCCACGGCGGGGAGCTGTTTTTT
CDR3 protein: CASSLAHGGELFF

J gene: TRBJ2-1
D gene: TRBD1
clone size: NA
V gene: TRBV3-1
CDR3 DNA: TGTGCCAGCAGCCAAGACAGGGGGAGCTACAATGAGCAGTTCTTC
CDR3 protein: CASSQDRGSYNEQFF

J gene: TRBJ1-2
D gene: TRBD1
clone size: NA
V gene: TRBV3-1
CDR3 DNA: TGTGCCAGCACCCCGACAGGGGGTGGCTACACCTTC
CDR3 protein: CASTPTGGGYTF